The 13 T cell receptor beta chains below come from one sample, sequenced in a study of T cell responses to AZD1222 COVID-19 vaccine. Sequenced by immunoSEQ multiplex PCR; TCRdb stores in-frame clones only, minus some. The data hold some 130,000 clones, with approximately 91% observed a single time. Here the sequenced sample was peripheral blood, taken 28 days after the second AZD1222 dose. These receptor sequences come from an adult who received the AZD1222 COVID-19 vaccine.

The gene calls are TRBV3-1 (or the pseudogene TRBV3-2) and TRBJ1-6, with D uncertain. V gave up 0 bases and J gave up 9 bases, with 6 bases separating them. The germline CDR1 and CDR2 sequences are LGHDT and YNNKEL (reference sequence). CDR3 length equals 13 residues. The CDR3 protein is CASSQDPPSPLHF. DNA for the CDR3: TGTGCCAGCAGCCAAGACCCTCCTTCACCCCTCCACTTT.

This clone was seen once. The V call is TRBV5-1, the J call TRBJ2-3; D is undetermined. The germline V gene has CDR1 SGHRS and CDR2 YFSETQ. The V and J ends lost 0 bases and 1 base respectively, with 6 bases between them. CDR3 size: 14 residues. The CDR3 sequence: CASSLVEGTDTQYF. The CDR3 bases are TGCGCCAGCAGCTTGGTAGAAGGCACAGATACGCAGTATTTT. Drawing the rest from reference TRBV5-1 and TRBJ2-3, the complete variable domain is KAGVTQTPRYLIKTRGQQVTLSCSPISGHRSVSWYQQTPGQGLQFLFEYFSETQRNKGNFPGRFSGRQFSNSRSEMNVSTLELGDSALYLCASSLVEGTDTQYFGPGTRLTVL.

The chain employs TRBV4-3 and TRBJ2-1; 12 bases agree with TRBD2. V gave up 0 bases and J gave up 10 bases; unmatched junction bases: 7. CDR1 and CDR2 (germline): LGHNA, YSLEER. This CDR3 comprises 16 residues. The CDR3 DNA reads as TGCGCCAGCAGCCAAGATTTCACTAGCGGGGGGCGGGAGCAGTTCTTC. This codes for CASSQDFTSGGREQFF.

The chain has TRBV29-1 and TRBJ2-2; 14 nucleotides line up with TRBD2. This CDR3 has 17 residues. The J segment lost 6 bases and the V segment lost 6 bases, leaving 12 bases of the junction unmatched. CDR1 SQVTM and CDR2 ANQGSEA come from the germline V gene. CDR3: CSVLTGTSGGGSGELFF. CDR3 coding DNA: TGCAGCGTCCTAACCGGGACTAGCGGGGGAGGCTCCGGGGAGCTGTTTTTT.

The chain couples TRBV27 to TRBJ1-3, with 7 positions matching TRBD1. In germline, CDR1 is MNHEY, CDR2 SMNVEV (reference sequence). The CDR3 totals 16 residues. Germline trimming cut 8 bases from V and 0 bases from J; bases unmatched to any gene: 10. Here the CDR3 DNA reads TGTGCCAGCCGAAAGGGGGCAAAGAGCTCTGGAAACACCATATATTTT. Protein: CASRKGAKSSGNTIYF.

The rearrangement uses TRBV9 and TRBJ1-1, with D unclear. V was pared by 0 bases and J by 3 bases, with 9 bases between. This CDR3 region has 14 residues. Germline loops: CDR1 SGDLS, CDR2 YYNGEE. The CDR3 sequence: CASSVVGRDTEAFF. The CDR3, as DNA: TGTGCCAGCAGCGTAGTGGGTAGGGACACTGAAGCTTTCTTT.

This chain connects TRBV5-4 to TRBJ2-2; TRBD2 is a possible D gene (7 bases). The CDR3 spans 15 residues. Trimming stripped 4 bases from V and 1 base from J, with 11 bases between. Germline V gives CDR1 SGHNT, CDR2 YYREEE (reference sequence). CDR3 sequence: CASSPGGQNTGELFF. CDR3 nucleotide sequence: TGTGCCAGCAGCCCGGGGGGACAGAACACCGGGGAGCTGTTTTTT.

The genes are TRBV4-1 and TRBJ2-7; TRBD1 matches 11 bases. The CDR3 sequence is 16 residues long. CDR1 and CDR2 (germline): MGHRA, YSYEKL. V shed 4 bases and J 2 bases; nucleotides not matched to a gene: 7. As DNA, the CDR3 is TGCGCCAGCAGCCCTGCCGGACAGGGGGCCCCCTACGAGCAGTACTTC. It yields the protein CASSPAGQGAPYEQYF.

The V call is TRBV21-1, the J call TRBJ1-6. TRBV21-1 is tagged as a pseudogene. The CDR3 is 15 amino acids. The DNA for the CDR3 is TGTGCCAGCAGCAAAGTGGACGGGGAGAATTCACCCCTCCACTTT. As protein: CASSKVDGENSPLHF.

The chain employs TRBV7-2 and TRBJ2-7; D remains unclear. The CDR3 length is 12 residues. V shed 5 bases and J shed 0 bases, with 5 bases lying between them. Per the germline V gene, CDR1 is SGHTA and CDR2 is FQGNSA. In DNA, the CDR3 is TGTGCCAGCAGCCGAAGCTCCTACGAGCAGTACTTC. This translates into CASSRSSYEQYF.

The CDR3 protein is CASSLQGVEFF. DNA for the CDR3: TGTGCCAGCAGCCTACAGGGTGTGGAGTTCTTC. The rearrangement uses TRBV7-9 and TRBJ2-1, with D tentatively TRBD1 (6 bases). Per germline, CDR1 SEHNR and CDR2 FQNEAQ (reference sequence). Trimming stripped 5 bases from V and 14 bases from J, with 13 bases between. The CDR3 is 11 amino acids.

This clone was recorded only once. V usage is TRBV6-1 and J usage is TRBJ1-4, with D possibly TRBD1 on 5 matching bases. The CDR3 contains 16 residues. V was pared by 4 bases and J by 0 bases, with 12 bases between. Germline-derived CDR1 and CDR2 are MNHNS and SASEGT. CDR3 amino acids: CASSASGTATNEKLFF. CDR3 nucleotides: TGTGCCAGCAGTGCTTCTGGGACGGCAACTAATGAAAAACTGTTTTTT.

This clone has a single count. This sequence joins TRBV4-3 and TRBJ2-7, with D unresolved. V was clipped by 0 bases and J by 2 bases, with 17 bases between them. The CDR3 has 17 amino acids. Germline V CDR1 and CDR2: LGHNA, YSLEER. CDR3 sequence reads: CASSQDSKGWLAYEQYF. The CDR3 DNA reads TGCGCCAGCAGCCAAGATTCCAAAGGGTGGTTGGCCTACGAGCAGTACTTC.